The present entry profiles one T cell receptor beta chain with its context. This CDR3 contains 15 residues. The V and J ends lost 6 bases and 4 bases respectively, with 18 bases between them. CDR1 is KGHSH and CDR2 is LQKENI in the germline V gene. TCRdb keeps only in-frame clones here, not all; method: immunoSEQ multiplex PCR. The top ten clones hold about 5.7% of a sample with 90,000 or so clones, more than 70% of them seen once. The record originates from a study of T cell responses to AZD1222 COVID-19 vaccine. This chain connects TRBV18 to TRBJ2-5, with D possibly being TRBD2 (6 bases). The material sequenced was peripheral blood, taken 28 days after the second AZD1222 dose. The sequence derives from an adult who received the AZD1222 COVID-19 vaccine. The CDR3 region is CASSRRDPQGETQYF. The CDR3 nucleotides are TGTGCCAGCTCTAGGAGGGATCCCCAAGGAGAGACCCAGTACTTC.